This entry features one TCR beta chain sequence. What it binds is unknown. The length of the CDR3 is 13 residues. V lost 2 bases, J lost 4 bases, and 6 bases lay in between. Germline V gene data show CDR1 as SEHNR and CDR2 as FQNEAQ (reference sequence). This record belongs to a study of cytotoxic CD8 clonotypes in ibrutinib-treated CLL. On the study more broadly: After median around six years, roughly 15 stayed in remission, about 12 progressed; responses approximately 24 partial, 2 complete. The authors obtained response samples at a median of about 12 months of treatment, range 6 to 36. The samples contained over 250,000 productive templates on average. They also contained an average of around 94,000 productive rearrangements.

Libraries were prepared by immunoSEQ multiplex PCR; TCRdb keeps only in-frame clonotypes and omits some of them. The sample records fewer than 25,000 clones, about 64% being singletons. Study observations and caveats: Public clonotypes proved infrequent, and on treatment they shrank or remained steady.

This receptor was taken from a human donor with chronic lymphocytic leukemia. This material consisted of PBMCs, taken after 24 months of ibrutinib treatment. This chain joins TRBV7-9 and TRBJ1-3; no definite D call. The CDR3 DNA reads TGTGCCAGCAGCTTAAGGCGGGGAAACACCATATATTTT. Translated, it gives CASSLRRGNTIYF.